A single sample is the source of the 15 T cell receptor beta chains below, sequenced in a study of identical twins. TCRdb reanalysed the 5' RACE reads using MiXCR and keeps one entry per CDR3 protein. The sample yields about 250,000 distinct CDR3 sequences, about 9% seen once. Another study also made use of these data, one on yellow fever vaccine responses in identical twins.

Sequenced: CD8+ T cells sorted from blood. The receptor set was obtained from a woman aged 18-29 years in good health.

This chain connects TRBV7-6 to TRBJ2-7, with D unresolved. The germline gives CDR1 SGHVS, CDR2 FNYEAQ. The CDR3 consists of 12 residues. V lost 4 bases to trimming and J lost 7 bases, with 11 bases between them. This CDR3 is CASSSGSREQYF. In nucleotides, the CDR3 is TGTGCCAGCAGCTCCGGCTCCCGGGAGCAGTACTTC. The variable domain in full, completed from reference TRBV7-6 and TRBJ2-7, reads GAGVSQSPRYKVTKRGQDVALRCDPISGHVSLYWYRQALGQGPEFLTYFNYEAQQDKSGLPNDRFSAERPEGSISTLTIQRTEQRDSAMYRCASSSGSREQYFGPGTRLTVT.

This clonotype was observed at least ten times. J is TRBJ2-5 and V is TRBV21-1; the DNA was not used to check the table's D call, TRBD2. TRBV21-1 has pseudogene status. The CDR3 has 13 residues. CDR3 sequence: CAARTGCGETQYF. CDR3 nucleotide sequence: TGTGCCGCTAGAACGGGGTGTGGAGAGACCCAGTACTTC.

This clonotype was seen repeatedly, ten times or more. The chain is built from TRBV6-4 and TRBJ2-1; no reliable D call. The germline gives CDR1 MRHNA, CDR2 SNTAGT. Deletions cut 4 bases from V and 2 bases from J, with 12 bases between. This CDR3 contains 15 residues. The CDR3 region is CASSGSADPYNEQFF. CDR3 nucleotide sequence: TGTGCCAGCAGTGGCTCGGCAGACCCCTACAATGAGCAGTTCTTC.

This clonotype occurred many times. The J gene is TRBJ2-2, the V gene TRBV15; no clear D gene. Trimming took 0 bases from V and 6 from J, leaving 8 bases between them. The CDR3 runs to 14 residues. Germline V gene lookup returns CDR1 LNHNV and CDR2 YYDKDF (reference sequence). The CDR3, as DNA: TGTGCCACCAGCAGAGAAAAAAGCGCCGGGGAGCTGTTTTTT. Its protein is CATSREKSAGELFF.

This clonotype was recorded a few times. This chain joins TRBV3-1 and TRBJ1-1; D is perhaps TRBD1 (5 bases). This CDR3 contains 13 residues. From germline, CDR1 is LGHDT and CDR2 YNNKEL (reference sequence). Trimming took off 6 bases at V and 6 bases at J, with 14 bases between the two ends. CDR3 protein: CASSLTGGPEAFF. The CDR3 DNA follows: TGTGCCAGCAGTCTTACAGGAGGCCCTGAAGCTTTCTTT.

In this sample, this clonotype turned up a few times. The DNA for the CDR3 is TGCAGCGTTGAAGATGGAAGGGAGGGGGAGCTGTTTTTT. Translating it yields CSVEDGREGELFF. The V and J genes are TRBV29-1 and TRBJ2-2, with D possibly being TRBD2 (5 bases). Per the germline V gene, CDR1 is SQVTM and CDR2 is ANQGSEA. The CDR3 has 13 amino acids. V lost 0 bases, J lost 8 bases, and 10 bases lay in between.

This clonotype has a count of ten or more. This rearrangement joins TRBV7-9 to TRBJ2-1, with D possibly matching TRBD1 (6 bases). The germline gives CDR1 SEHNR, CDR2 FQNEAQ (reference sequence). Trimming took off 0 bases at V and 14 bases at J, with 14 bases between the two ends. The CDR3 contains 13 residues. CDR3 loop: CASSLALLEGEFF. CDR3 nucleotides: TGTGCCAGCAGCTTAGCCCTCTTAGAGGGGGAGTTCTTC.

The table lists this clonotype with a few counts. The CDR3 sequence: CASSPAGALTQYF. In DNA form, the CDR3 reads TGTGCCAGCAGCCCAGCGGGAGCGTTGACGCAGTATTTT. The rearrangement uses TRBV7-9 and TRBJ2-3, with 8 positions matching TRBD2. J gave up 9 bases and V 5 bases, and 7 bases lay outside the gene matches. CDR3 length: 13 amino acids. In germline, CDR1 is SEHNR, CDR2 FQNEAQ (reference sequence).

This clonotype was recorded only once. One end of the junction varies from germline; a read error may be responsible. The CDR3 loop reads CAWSDLEGLAGASWTGEQFF. CDR3 nucleotides: TGTGCCTGGAGTGACTTGGAGGGACTAGCGGGAGCGAGTTGGACCGGGGAGCAGTTTTTT. The chain links TRBV30 to TRBJ2-2; 14 bases line up with TRBD2. The CDR3 is 20 amino acids. In germline, CDR1 is GTSNPN, CDR2 SVGIG (reference sequence).

In its sample, this clonotype was seen many times. The CDR3 loop is CASSLVRMGANVLTF. The CDR3 region has the DNA TGTGCCAGCAGCTTAGTACGAATGGGGGCCAACGTCCTGACTTTC. The V and J genes are TRBV7-9 and TRBJ2-6; no clear D gene. There are 15 residues in the CDR3. Trimming stripped 1 base from V and 4 bases from J, with 8 bases between. Germline CDR1 SEHNR, CDR2 FQNEAQ (reference sequence).

This clonotype was observed a few times. The chain links TRBV7-9 to TRBJ2-1, with 10 bases that match TRBD2. The germline V gene encodes CDR1 SEHNR and CDR2 FQNEAQ (reference sequence). The CDR3 is 13 residues long. V lost 4 bases and J lost 9; bases outside the gene matches: 3. DNA of the CDR3: TGTGCCAGCAGCTCAGGGACTAGCGCTGAGCAGTTCTTC. This sequence encodes CASSSGTSAEQFF.

This clonotype was observed a few times. V usage is TRBV5-5 and J usage is TRBJ1-5, with D unclear. This CDR3 spans 15 amino acids. The V end was cut by 0 bases, the J end by 4 bases, with 11 bases between. Germline CDR1 and CDR2: SGHKS and YYEKEE (reference sequence). CDR3 region: CASSLAVAGNQPQHF. For the CDR3, the DNA is TGTGCCAGCAGCTTGGCGGTCGCGGGAAATCAGCCCCAGCATTTT. Full variable domain (outside the CDR3, taken from reference TRBV5-5 and TRBJ1-5): DAGVTQSPTHLIKTRGQQVTLRCSPISGHKSVSWYQQVLGQGPQFIFQYYEKEERGRGNFPDRFSARQFPNYSSELNVNALLLGDSALYLCASSLAVAGNQPQHFGDGTRLSIL.

J is TRBJ2-7 and V is TRBV6-2 or TRBV6-3, with D unresolved. CDR3 length equals 14 residues. V dropped 4 bases and J dropped 3 bases, with 13 bases sitting between them. Germline V lookup: CDR1 MNHEY, CDR2 SVGEGT. The chain's CDR3 is CASSLERVGYEQYF. CDR3 in DNA: TGTGCCAGCAGTTTGGAAAGGGTAGGCTACGAGCAGTACTTC.

This clonotype turned up a few times. This chain joins TRBV28 and TRBJ2-7; TRBD1 or TRBD2 may be the D gene (5 bases each). Deletions cut 6 bases from V and 2 bases from J, with 14 bases between. Looked up from germline, CDR1 is MDHEN and CDR2 is SYDVKM. CDR3 length: 14 residues. CDR3 coding DNA: TGTGCCAGCAGACGACCGGGACCCACCTACGAGCAGTACTTC. Protein product: CASRRPGPTYEQYF.

This clonotype was recorded a few times. The J gene is TRBJ1-1, the V gene TRBV9, with TRBD1 as a possible D gene (6 bases). The V end lost 6 bases, the J end lost 5 bases, and 17 bases lay between the germline ends. CDR3 length equals 14 residues. CDR1 and CDR2 from the germline V gene are SGDLS and YYNGEE. The CDR3 bases are TGTGCCAGCAATGTAGGGGGGGGTCGGACTGAAGCTTTCTTT. Encoded protein: CASNVGGGRTEAFF.